This T cell receptor (beta chain) emerged from a study of cytomegalovirus exposure and HLA in healthy donors. Both 60 Vbeta primers and 13 Jbeta primers went into the PCR. Here immunoSEQ multiplex PCR was the method, and the copy in TCRdb shows in-frame clones only, minus some. The table has about 73,000 clones, roughly 71% seen once; the top ten hold around 11%. The sequence came from a man in his 70s in good health and CMV-seronegative. The sample comprised PBMCs.

The CDR3: CASSGQGAGNQPQHF. Here the CDR3 DNA reads TGTGCCAGCAGTGGACAGGGGGCGGGAAATCAGCCCCAGCATTTT. The gene calls are TRBV2 and TRBJ1-5; the match to TRBD1 covers 10 bases. Germline V gives CDR1 SNHLY, CDR2 FYNNEI. Unmatched junction bases numbered 4, after V lost 4 bases and J lost 4 bases. CDR3 length equals 15 residues.